This is a list of T cell receptor beta chains from one sample in a study of identical twins. TCRdb passed the 5' RACE reads through MiXCR, listing each CDR3 protein once. The data hold about 890,000 distinct CDR3 sequences, with roughly an eighth observed a single time. These data were also reused for a study on yellow fever vaccine responses in identical twins.

The sample taken for sequencing was PBMCs. These receptor sequences come from a woman aged 18-30 years in good health. Each CDR3 is given with its conserved first and last residue. The order of the fields is V gene, J gene, clone size, D gene, CDR3 DNA, CDR3 protein. The D gene is left open where the match is weak. A row's size may be missing; if present it is once, few, many or a size class.

TRBV7-2	TRBJ2-3	many	NA	TGTGCCAGCAGCTTAAGGGTAGATACGCAGTATTTT	CASSLRVDTQYF
TRBV5-1	TRBJ2-5	many	NA	TGCGCCAGCCAGAGGGGACAAAACCAAGAGACCCAGTACTTC	CASQRGQNQETQYF
TRBV5-1	TRBJ2-3	many	NA	TGCGCCAGCAGCTCGGGGACCCGCACAGATACGCAGTATTTT	CASSSGTRTDTQYF
TRBV7-9	TRBJ1-6	few	TRBD1	TGTGCCAGCAGCAGACAGGGAGTGGGATCACCCCTCCACTTT	CASSRQGVGSPLHF
TRBV5-1	TRBJ2-5	few	NA	TGCGCCAGCAGCTTGGAAGACAGAGGAGAGACCCAGTACTTC	CASSLEDRGETQYF
TRBV2	TRBJ1-3	NA	NA	TGTGCCAGCAGTAATGGGGGATCCCTATCTGGAAACACCATATATTTT	CASSNGGSLSGNTIYF
TRBV9	TRBJ2-5	NA	NA	TGTGCCAGCAGCGTACCCGACGGTCAAGAGACCCAGTACTTC	CASSVPDGQETQYF
TRBV24-1	TRBJ1-1	few	NA	TGTGCCACCAGTTCCCAGGGACGCCGAGTGTTT	CATSSQGRRVF
TRBV14	TRBJ2-1	NA	NA	TGTGCCAGCAGCCAAGAGGAGGGAAAGCAGTTCTTC	CASSQEEGKQFF
TRBV7-9	TRBJ2-3	NA	NA	TGTGCCAGCAACCAGTATTACGCGGGGAGCACAGATACGCAGTATTTT	CASNQYYAGSTDTQYF
TRBV4-1	TRBJ2-1	NA	TRBD2	TGCGCCAGCAGCCAAGATCTGGCTAGCGGGAGGGACAATGAGCAGTTCTTC	CASSQDLASGRDNEQFF
TRBV20-1	TRBJ2-1	NA	TRBD2	TGCAGTGCTAGAGTTGGAGTTGCGGGGGGTCTATACAATGAGCAGTTCTTC	CSARVGVAGGLYNEQFF
TRBV7-9	TRBJ2-1	NA	NA	TGTGCCAGCAGCTTAGCGAATGGGAAGCAGTTCTTC	CASSLANGKQFF
TRBV12-3/TRBV12-4	TRBJ2-1	NA	TRBD2	TGTGCCAGCAGACGTAGCGGGAGAGGCTACAATGAGCAGTTCTTC	CASRRSGRGYNEQFF
TRBV7-8	TRBJ1-1	many	NA	TGTGCCAGCAGCTTCGGTCACACTGAAGCTTTCTTT	CASSFGHTEAFF
TRBV10-2	TRBJ1-6	many	NA	TGCGCCAGCAGTGAGCTCACAGCGAATTCACCCCTCCACTTT	CASSELTANSPLHF
TRBV2	TRBJ2-2	once	NA	TGTGCCAGCAGGGGGGACGGCCCCACCGGGGAGCTGTTTTTT	CASRGDGPTGELFF
TRBV6-5	TRBJ1-4	few	TRBD1	TGTGCCAGCAGTTCCGGCGGGACAGCTAATGAAAAACTGTTTTTT	CASSSGGTANEKLFF
TRBV27	TRBJ2-1	few	NA	TGTGCCAGCAGTTTAGCAGCCCCGTACAATGAGCAGTTCTTC	CASSLAAPYNEQFF
TRBV12-3/TRBV12-4	TRBJ1-4	few	NA	TGTGCCAGCAGCTCTGGGCGACGGGACGACCGAACGAATCAAAAACTGTTTTTT	CASSSGRRDDRTNQKLFF
TRBV20-1	TRBJ2-1	NA	NA	TGCAGTGCCGGCGGTGATGAGCAGTTCTTC	CSAGGDEQFF
TRBV28	TRBJ2-1	NA	TRBD2	TGTGCCAGCAGTTTACAGCGGGAGATAAATGAGCAGTTCTTC	CASSLQREINEQFF
TRBV20-1	TRBJ2-2	NA	NA	TGCAGTGCCTCTCGAGTGGGGGGAGGGAACACCGGGGAGCTGTTTTTT	CSASRVGGGNTGELFF
TRBV7-9	TRBJ2-5	few	NA	TGTGCCAGCAGCCCCCCCGGCCCAGAGACCCAGTACTTC	CASSPPGPETQYF
TRBV5-1	TRBJ2-5	few	TRBD2	TGCGCCAGCAGCACGGGACTAGCGGGAGGGAGAGAGACCCAGTACTTC	CASSTGLAGGRETQYF
TRBV5-1	TRBJ2-1	NA	TRBD2	TGCGCCAGCAGCTTGGGGGAAGCGGGAGGCCCGCAGTTCTTC	CASSLGEAGGPQFF
TRBV5-6	TRBJ2-3	few	NA	TGTGCCAGCAGCTACCGGTACACGCAGTATTTT	CASSYRYTQYF
TRBV11-2	TRBJ2-2	NA	NA	TGTGCCAGCAGCTTAGAGGCGGCAGGGGTTAGCACCGGGGAGCTGTTTTTT	CASSLEAAGVSTGELFF
TRBV6-4	TRBJ2-2	NA	NA	TGTGCCAGCAGTGACCGAACAGCCACCGGGGAGCTGTTTTTT	CASSDRTATGELFF
TRBV27	TRBJ2-1	few	TRBD1	TGTGCCAGCAGTTTATCGGGTGGACAGGGCTCCTACAATGAGCAGTTCTTC	CASSLSGGQGSYNEQFF
TRBV6-5	TRBJ2-3	many	NA	TGTGCCAGCAGTTACTCGGTCGCGATGGGCACAGATACGCAGTATTTT	CASSYSVAMGTDTQYF
TRBV6-1	TRBJ2-1	many	NA	TGTGCCAGCAGTGCCCAACAGTACAATGAGCAGTTCTTC	CASSAQQYNEQFF
TRBV4-1	TRBJ2-1	many	NA	TGCGCCAGCAGCCAAGATTTGGTAGATGGTGTCTATGAGCAGTTCTTC	CASSQDLVDGVYEQFF
TRBV20-1	TRBJ2-1	few	TRBD2	TGCAGTGCCACCATGGGACTAGTATCCAATGAGCAGTTCTTC	CSATMGLVSNEQFF
TRBV11-2	TRBJ1-3	few	NA	TGTGCCAGCAGTCCGACAGCCGCGACGAACACCATATATTTT	CASSPTAATNTIYF
TRBV10-3	TRBJ1-1	few	NA	TGTGCCATCGGGGAGAGGCTGAACACTGAAGCTTTCTTT	CAIGERLNTEAFF
TRBV20-1	TRBJ2-5	NA	TRBD2	TGCAGTGCTAGAGTAGCGGGCCAAGAGACCCAGTACTTC	CSARVAGQETQYF
TRBV25-1	TRBJ1-1	many	TRBD1	TGTGCCAGCAGTGAATATGGACAGGGGTTGAACACTGAAGCTTTCTTT	CASSEYGQGLNTEAFF
TRBV5-5	TRBJ2-1	few	TRBD1	TGTGCCAGCAGCCTCCAGGAGAGGACAGGTGACAATGAGCAGTTCTTC	CASSLQERTGDNEQFF
TRBV2	TRBJ1-6	few	NA	TGTGCCAGCAGGCGAACAAATTCACCCCTCCACTTT	CASRRTNSPLHF
TRBV7-8	TRBJ2-7	few	NA	TGTGCCAGCAGCTTAGTAGCGGAGAGGTACGAGCAGTACTTC	CASSLVAERYEQYF
TRBV20-1	TRBJ2-7	many	NA	TGCAGTGCTAGTGATCGGACTGTCCGGAACGAGCAGTACTTC	CSASDRTVRNEQYF
TRBV20-1	TRBJ2-3	many	TRBD2	TGCAGTGCTAGTCTAGCGGGGGGGACAGATACGCAGTATTTT	CSASLAGGTDTQYF
TRBV12-3/TRBV12-4	TRBJ2-3	NA	TRBD1	TGTGCCAGCAGCCACAGGGGTGCCCCAGATACGCAGTATTTT	CASSHRGAPDTQYF
TRBV18	TRBJ2-7	many	TRBD2	TGTGCCAGCTCACAAGGACTAGCGGGAAACTCCTACGAGCAGTACTTC	CASSQGLAGNSYEQYF
TRBV28	TRBJ1-6	many	NA	TGTGCCACCACCGAAGGGAATTCACCCCTCCACTTT	CATTEGNSPLHF
TRBV5-6	TRBJ1-2	NA	NA	NA	CASSFGSGAPYGYTF
TRBV12-3/TRBV12-4	TRBJ2-7	NA	NA	TGTGCCAGCAGTTTCGGGAGTGTCAACGATCAGTACTTC	CASSFGSVNDQYF